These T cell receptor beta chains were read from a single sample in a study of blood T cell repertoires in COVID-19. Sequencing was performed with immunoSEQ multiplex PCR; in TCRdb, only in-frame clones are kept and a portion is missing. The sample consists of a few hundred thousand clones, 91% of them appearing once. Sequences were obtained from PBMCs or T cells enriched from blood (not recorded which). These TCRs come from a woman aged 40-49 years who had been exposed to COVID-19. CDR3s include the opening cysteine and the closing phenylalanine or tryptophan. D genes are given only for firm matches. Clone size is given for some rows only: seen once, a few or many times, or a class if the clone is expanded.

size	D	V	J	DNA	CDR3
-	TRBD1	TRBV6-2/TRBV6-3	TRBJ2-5	TGTGCCAGCAGTTACCGGGACAGGGATTACGGGGAGACCCAGTACTTC	CASSYRDRDYGETQYF
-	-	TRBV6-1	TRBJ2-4	TGTGCCAGCAGTGAAGCCCCAGGGCCCCAAAACATTCAGTACTTC	CASSEAPGPQNIQYF
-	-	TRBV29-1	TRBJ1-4	TGCAGCGTTGTGGGGAGGGTTGAGGAAAAACTGTTTTTT	CSVVGRVEEKLFF
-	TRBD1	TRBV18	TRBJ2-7	TGTGCCAGCTCACCGCGACAGGGGGCCAACGAGCAGTACTTC	CASSPRQGANEQYF
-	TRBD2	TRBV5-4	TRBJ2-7	TGTGCCAGCAGCTTTGGGACTATTACCTACGAGCAGTACTTC	CASSFGTITYEQYF
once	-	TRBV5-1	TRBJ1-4	TGCGCCAGCAGCTTGACACAGGTTTCCAATGAAAAACTGTTTTTT	CASSLTQVSNEKLFF
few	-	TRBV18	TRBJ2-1	TGTGCCAGCTCCCCAGCGGTCGCCTCCCTCAATGAGCAGTTCTTC	CASSPAVASLNEQFF
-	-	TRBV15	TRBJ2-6	TGTGCCACCAGCAGAGATAAGGGGCGCGGTGGGGCCAACGTCCTGACTTTC	CATSRDKGRGGANVLTF
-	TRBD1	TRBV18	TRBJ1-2	TGTGCCAGCTCACCACAAGGACAGGGTACAGACGACGGCTACACCTTC	CASSPQGQGTDDGYTF
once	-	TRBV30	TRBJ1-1	TGTGCCTCGGCCGGGAGGAACACTGAAGCTTTCTTT	CASAGRNTEAFF
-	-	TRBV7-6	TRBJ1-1	TGTGCCAGCAGCTTAAATGCGAGGGACACTGAAGCTTTCTTT	CASSLNARDTEAFF
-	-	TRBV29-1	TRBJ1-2	TGCAGCGTTGAAACACCTAACTATGGCTACACCTTC	CSVETPNYGYTF
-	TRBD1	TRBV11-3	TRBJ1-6	TGTGCCAGCAGCTTGTCCGACAGGGGAGAGTCACCCCTCCACTTT	CASSLSDRGESPLHF
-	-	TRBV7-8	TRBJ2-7	TGTGCCAGCAGCTTAGATCCGGGGTCCCCATCCTACGAGCAGTACTTC	CASSLDPGSPSYEQYF
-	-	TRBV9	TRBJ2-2	TGTGCCAGCAGCGTAGAACTGGGGCTGGGGGAGCTGTTTTTT	CASSVELGLGELFF
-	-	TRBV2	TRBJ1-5	TGTGCCAGCGGACTGAACCGCAATCAGCCCCAGCATTTT	CASGLNRNQPQHF
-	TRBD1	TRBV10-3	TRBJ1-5	TGTGCCATCAGTCAAAGATCCGGGACAGGGACTCAGCCCCAGCATTTT	CAISQRSGTGTQPQHF
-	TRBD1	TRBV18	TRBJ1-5	TGTGCCAGCTCCGATCGGGACAGCCTCACTCATGGGCCCCAGCATTTT	CASSDRDSLTHGPQHF
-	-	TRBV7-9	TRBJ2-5	TGTGCCAGCAGCCCATTAGGGGGTGTGGGGACCCAGTACTTC	CASSPLGGVGTQYF
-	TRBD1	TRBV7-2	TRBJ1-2	TGTGCCAGCAGCTTAGTTTCTTGGGACAGGGGTTATGGCTACACCTTC	CASSLVSWDRGYGYTF
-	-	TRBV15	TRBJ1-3	TGTGCCACCAGCAGAGAAGGAGGGGCTGGAAACACCATATATTTT	CATSREGGAGNTIYF
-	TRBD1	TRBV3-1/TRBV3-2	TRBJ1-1	TGTGCCAGCAGCCAGTTGGACAGGGGCTCTGAAGCTTTCTTT	CASSQLDRGSEAFF
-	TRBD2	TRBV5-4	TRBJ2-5	TGTGCCAGCAGCAGCTCCGGGGGGGCCGGGGAGACCCAGTACTTC	CASSSSGGAGETQYF